These 20 T cell receptor beta chains share one sample of origin, sequenced in a study of Tregs in tolerant kidney transplant recipients. Mixed chimerism was transient after nonmyeloablative marrow transplants from related graft donors. Clones were sequenced by immunoSEQ multiplex PCR, and TCRdb holds only the in-frame ones, with some missing. The sample holds tens of thousands of clones; 93% are singletons and the top ten take roughly 1.7%. The sample consisted of CD4+ T cells from blood (PBMCs), taken 12 months after the transplant. All receptors derive from a human patient who received a combined kidney and bone marrow transplant. Among the T cells, some may be from the graft donor.

This sequence joins TRBV6-6 and TRBJ2-5; 8 bases align to TRBD2. Trimming took 0 bases from V and 5 from J; bases not matched to a gene: 2. The CDR3 is 14 residues long. The germline gives CDR1 MNHNY, CDR2 SVGAGI (reference sequence). The CDR3 sequence is CASSYSSGGETQYF. In DNA form, the CDR3 reads TGTGCCAGCAGTTACTCGAGCGGGGGTGAGACCCAGTACTTC.

This clone was observed a single time. The genes are TRBV5-4 and TRBJ2-1; D is possibly TRBD2 (5 bases). The V gene's germline CDR1 is SGHNT and CDR2 YYREEE (reference sequence). V gave up 3 bases and J gave up 5 bases, with 15 bases separating them. The CDR3 length is 15 residues. The CDR3 reads CASSSGRGSDNEQFF. CDR3 bases: TGTGCCAGCAGCTCGGGAAGAGGCTCTGACAATGAGCAGTTCTTC. Full variable domain (outside the CDR3, taken from reference TRBV5-4 and TRBJ2-1): ETGVTQSPTHLIKTRGQQVTLRCSSQSGHNTVSWYQQALGQGPQFIFQYYREEENGRGNFPPRFSGLQFPNYSSELNVNALELDDSALYLCASSSGRGSDNEQFFGPGTRLTVL.

The chain recombines TRBV29-1 with TRBJ2-5, with TRBD1 matching 8 bases. The CDR3 has 13 amino acids. In germline, CDR1 is SQVTM, CDR2 ANQGSEA. With V trimmed by 7 bases and J by 11 bases, 15 bases remained unmatched. CDR3 in amino acids: CSARTGTAWEQYF. The CDR3 nucleotides are TGCAGCGCACGGACAGGGACCGCCTGGGAGCAGTACTTC.

This rearrangement joins TRBV4-2 to TRBJ2-3; TRBD1 matches at 8 bases. Germline V gene data show CDR1 as LGHNA and CDR2 as YNFKEQ. The CDR3 consists of 15 residues. Trimming took 1 base from V and 0 from J; bases not matched to a gene: 0. CDR3 loop: CASSQGTGSTDTQYF. The CDR3 nucleotides read TGTGCCAGCAGCCAAGGGACAGGGAGCACAGATACGCAGTATTTT.

The chain has TRBV6-5 and TRBJ2-3; a possible D gene is TRBD2 (7 bases). CDR1 MNHEY and CDR2 SVGAGI come from the germline V gene. Trimming took 5 bases from V and 4 from J, leaving 16 bases between them. The CDR3 covers 15 residues. CDR3 DNA sequence: TGTGCCAGCAGTGCCACAGGGCGGGGGTCAGATACGCAGTATTTT. Amino acids: CASSATGRGSDTQYF.

This chain uses TRBV7-2 with TRBJ2-5; perhaps TRBD2 as D (5 bases). Looked up from germline, CDR1 is SGHTA and CDR2 is FQGNSA. This CDR3 has 15 amino acids. The V end was cut by 5 bases, the J end by 4 bases, with 17 bases between. The CDR3 DNA sequence: TGTGCCAGCAGCCGGGCGGGCCGTTTGTTAGAGACCCAGTACTTC. Encoded protein: CASSRAGRLLETQYF. Complete variable domain (other parts from reference TRBV7-2 and TRBJ2-5): GAGVSQSPSNKVTEKGKDVELRCDPISGHTALYWYRQSLGQGLEFLIYFQGNSAPDKSGLPSDRFSAERTGGSVSTLTIQRTQQEDSAVYLCASSRAGRLLETQYFGPGTRLLVL.

V gene TRBV28 combines with J gene TRBJ2-5; 9 positions match TRBD1. CDR1 MDHEN and CDR2 SYDVKM come from the germline V gene. Trimming at V came to 6 bases and at J to 6 bases, leaving 11 bases not matched to a gene. This CDR3 has 15 residues. CDR3 in DNA: TGTGCCAGCAGCGAGCGGACAGGGGCGACGAAGACCCAGTACTTC. Translation gives CASSERTGATKTQYF.

The V gene is TRBV7-6, the J gene TRBJ2-2; 7 nucleotides agree with TRBD1. There are 15 residues in the CDR3. The trim removed 5 bases at V and 4 bases at J, leaving 7 bases unmatched. Germline CDR1 is SGHVS and CDR2 is FNYEAQ. The CDR3 sequence: CASSATGMGTGELFF. CDR3 nucleotide sequence: TGTGCCAGCAGCGCGACAGGGATGGGCACCGGGGAGCTGTTTTTT.

The rearrangement joins TRBV2 to TRBJ1-2; 7 positions agree with TRBD1. Germline V lookup: CDR1 SNHLY, CDR2 FYNNEI. The V gene end was trimmed by 7 bases and the J gene end by 9 bases; junction bases not matched to a gene: 11. The CDR3 is 13 amino acids. CDR3 DNA sequence: TGTGCCAGCACGGGCGCGACAGGGAGGAGCTACACCTTC. Residues: CASTGATGRSYTF.

The chain uses TRBV28 and TRBJ2-5; TRBD2 agrees at 9 bases. V shed 6 bases, J shed 3 bases, and the junction held 11 bases outside the gene matches. The CDR3 has 16 amino acids. Germline CDR1 MDHEN, CDR2 SYDVKM. The CDR3 DNA sequence: TGTGCCAGCAGCTCTCCGGCGAAGCGGGGGGAAGAGACCCAGTACTTC. Protein: CASSSPAKRGEETQYF. The variable domain in full, with the rest retrieved from reference TRBV28 and TRBJ2-5, is DVKVTQSSRYLVKRTGEKVFLECVQDMDHENMFWYRQDPGLGLRLIYFSYDVKMKEKGDIPEGYSVSREKKERFSLILESASTNQTSMYLCASSSPAKRGEETQYFGPGTRLLVL.

This chain uses TRBV4-2 with TRBJ1-2, with D unresolved. CDR1 is LGHNA, CDR2 YNFKEQ, per germline. V was shortened by 0 bases and J by 9 bases, with 17 bases between the two germline ends. The CDR3 is 15 amino acids. In DNA, the CDR3 is TGTGCCAGCAGCCAAGATCGTTACAGTCGCTCTCGCTACACCTTC. Translation gives CASSQDRYSRSRYTF.

The CDR3 DNA reads TGCGCCAGCAGCGTTACTAGCGGGGGAAGGTACGAGCAGTACTTC. As protein: CASSVTSGGRYEQYF. The rearrangement uses TRBV5-1 and TRBJ2-7; 11 bases agree with TRBD2. Germline V lookup: CDR1 SGHRS, CDR2 YFSETQ. The junction had 7 bases not matched to a gene; V was cut back by 4 bases and J by 4 bases. The CDR3 is 15 residues long.

This clone appeared a single time. The chain joins TRBV28 to TRBJ1-4; 7 bases are shared with TRBD1. The CDR3 sequence is 12 residues long. V was pared by 11 bases and J by 5 bases, with 5 bases of the junction left unmatched. Germline V gene data show CDR1 as MDHEN and CDR2 as SYDVKM. CDR3: CAPSTGNEKLFF. As DNA, the CDR3 is TGTGCCCCTTCGACAGGGAATGAAAAACTGTTTTTT.

This clone is a singleton in its sample. This chain's CDR3 is CATHKGLAHQETQYF. The CDR3 coding sequence is TGTGCCACCCACAAAGGACTAGCCCATCAAGAGACCCAGTACTTC. This chain links TRBV2 with TRBJ2-5; TRBD2 agrees at 8 bases. V shed 10 bases, J shed 2 bases, and the junction held 12 bases outside the gene matches. Germline loops: CDR1 SNHLY, CDR2 FYNNEI. The CDR3 covers 15 residues.

This sequence joins TRBV11-3 and TRBJ2-7; the D is unclear. The CDR3 consists of 14 residues. Trimming took 1 base from V and 3 from J, leaving 10 bases between them. CDR1 is SGHNT, CDR2 YENEEA, per germline. This chain's CDR3 is CASSLVSVYYEQYF. In nucleotides, the CDR3 is TGTGCCAGCAGCTTAGTGTCGGTTTACTACGAGCAGTACTTC.

The rearrangement joins TRBV5-4 to TRBJ2-7; 9 bases fit TRBD2. This CDR3 has 15 residues. The junction had 6 bases not matched to a gene; V was cut back by 2 bases and J by 3 bases. The germline V gene encodes CDR1 SGHNT and CDR2 YYREEE (reference sequence). CDR3 region: CASSFSASGVYEQYF. The CDR3 bases are TGTGCCAGCAGCTTTAGTGCTAGCGGGGTCTACGAGCAGTACTTC.

J is TRBJ2-5 and V is TRBV7-2; perhaps TRBD2 as D (6 bases). This CDR3 contains 15 residues. V lost 1 base and J 5 bases, leaving 14 bases between the germline ends. Germline-derived CDR1 and CDR2 are SGHTA and FQGNSA. CDR3: CASSLVYGSGETQYF. CDR3 nucleotides: TGTGCCAGCAGCTTAGTGTACGGGAGCGGGGAGACCCAGTACTTC.

The genes are TRBV5-1 and TRBJ2-5; TRBD2 agrees at 9 bases. After removal of 0 bases from V and 1 base from J, the junction contained 4 bases not matched to a gene. The CDR3 extends over 16 amino acids. Germline lookup yields CDR1 SGHRS and CDR2 YFSETQ. The DNA for the CDR3 is TGCGCCAGCAGCTTGGCCCCAGCGGGGGGCCAAGAGACCCAGTACTTC. This codes for CASSLAPAGGQETQYF.

This chain joins TRBV4-1 and TRBJ2-7, with 8 bases that match TRBD1. This CDR3 region has 13 residues. The germline gives CDR1 MGHRA, CDR2 YSYEKL. The V and J ends lost 5 bases and 4 bases, in that order; junction bases with no gene match: 4. The CDR3 here is CASSGDRFYEQYF. The DNA of the CDR3 is TGCGCCAGCAGCGGGGACAGGTTTTACGAGCAGTACTTC.

This sequence joins TRBV7-8 and TRBJ1-2; D might be TRBD1 (5 bases). V was pared by 3 bases and J by 7 bases, with 12 bases between. This CDR3 region has 13 residues. Germline V gives CDR1 SGHVS, CDR2 FQNEAQ. CDR3 residues: CASSFNPQGGYTF. In DNA form, the CDR3 reads TGTGCCAGCAGCTTCAACCCCCAGGGTGGCTACACCTTC.